This T cell receptor (beta chain) was recorded in a study of OX40 agonist ivuxolimab in advanced cancers. Study-wide findings and caveats: Antigen targets of the expanded peripheral T cells went undetermined.

Germline values: CDR1 SNHLY, CDR2 FYNNEI. Deletions cut 3 bases from V and 6 bases from J, with 11 bases between. The length of the CDR3 is 14 residues. This clone was observed a single time. Antigen unknown. Some clones are missing from TCRdb's copy, which holds only in-frame ones; the method was immunoSEQ multiplex PCR. The repertoire holds 65,000 to 100,000 clones, with roughly 94% as singletons. This chain links TRBV2 with TRBJ2-2; a possible D gene is TRBD1 (5 bases). The sequence derives from an adult with an advanced solid tumor such as melanoma, head and neck, liver or kidney cancer. Sequences were derived from CD4+ or CD8+ T cells sorted from blood, sampled in a trial of the OX40 agonist ivuxolimab. CDR3 in DNA: TGTGCCAGCAGTGAGGCGCAGGGTTCCGGGGAGCTGTTTTTT. It translates to CASSEAQGSGELFF.